These T cell receptor beta chains were read from a single sample in a study of T cell responses to AZD1222 COVID-19 vaccine. Assay: immunoSEQ multiplex PCR; the TCRdb copy retains only in-frame clones and omits some. The data show 100,000 to 120,000 clones, more than 90% seen once. The source material was peripheral blood, sampled 28 days after the second AZD1222 dose. Receptors originate from an adult who received the AZD1222 COVID-19 vaccine. CDR3s include the opening cysteine and the closing phenylalanine or tryptophan. The D gene is left open where the match is weak. Where a row states a size, it is once, few, many or the class of an expanded clone; other rows omit it.

j_gene | v_gene | abundance | d_gene | CDR3aa | CDR3nt
TRBJ2-7 | TRBV18 | . | TRBD2 | CASSPVLSGTSGDSGQYF | TGTGCCAGCTCACCAGTACTTTCCGGGACTAGCGGGGACAGCGGGCAGTACTTC
TRBJ1-2 | TRBV20-1 | . | . | CSARGGYGYTF | TGCAGTGCAAGGGGGGGGTACGGCTACACCTTC
TRBJ2-1 | TRBV4-2 | . | TRBD2 | CASSQQTSGGGEQFF | TGTGCCAGCAGCCAACAGACTAGCGGGGGGGGAGAGCAGTTCTTC
TRBJ1-5 | TRBV7-9 | . | . | CASSTGGVQPQHF | TGTGCCAGCAGCACTGGGGGAGTTCAGCCCCAGCATTTT
TRBJ1-1 | TRBV7-6 | . | TRBD1 | CASSLATTGDSEAFF | TGTGCCAGCAGCTTAGCTACGACAGGGGATTCTGAAGCTTTCTTT
TRBJ2-3 | TRBV6-2/TRBV6-3 | . | TRBD2 | CASSYSLLAASTDTQYF | TGTGCCAGCAGTTACTCGTTGCTAGCGGCAAGCACAGATACGCAGTATTTT
TRBJ1-4 | TRBV2 | . | . | CASRMNWDEKLFF | TGTGCCAGCAGGATGAACTGGGATGAAAAACTGTTTTTT
TRBJ2-1 | TRBV7-2 | . | TRBD1 | CASSHSNRGLGEQFF | TGTGCCAGCAGCCATTCTAACAGGGGGCTAGGTGAGCAGTTCTTC
TRBJ2-7 | TRBV4-3 | . | . | CASSQSGGRAYEQYF | TGCGCCAGCAGCCAATCTGGGGGCAGGGCCTACGAGCAGTACTTC
TRBJ2-5 | TRBV5-1 | . | TRBD1 | CASSLWTGGGEETQYF | TGCGCCAGCAGCTTGTGGACAGGGGGTGGGGAAGAGACCCAGTACTTC
TRBJ2-1 | TRBV27 | . | TRBD2 | CASSFGGGDYNEQFF | TGTGCCAGCAGTTTCGGTGGGGGGGACTACAATGAGCAGTTCTTC
TRBJ1-6 | TRBV6-5 | . | . | CASMVNYNSPLHF | TGTGCCAGCATGGTCAACTATAATTCACCCCTCCACTTT
TRBJ1-6 | TRBV3-1/TRBV3-2 | . | . | CASSHRNRPGSPLHF | TGTGCCAGCAGCCATAGAAACAGGCCGGGTTCACCCCTCCACTTT
TRBJ2-6 | TRBV6-6 | . | TRBD1 | CASSRSPGQGTGANVLTF | TGTGCCAGCAGTCGCTCGCCCGGACAGGGAACTGGGGCCAACGTCCTGACTTTC
TRBJ1-1 | TRBV3-1/TRBV3-2 | . | . | CASSRDTGSTEAFF | TGTGCCAGCAGCAGGGACACCGGGAGCACTGAAGCTTTCTTT
TRBJ1-1 | TRBV18 | . | . | CASSPIDTEAFF | TGTGCCAGCTCACCGATTGACACTGAAGCTTTCTTT
TRBJ2-3 | TRBV7-9 | . | . | CASSRDAFTQYF | TGTGCCAGCAGCCGAGACGCGTTTACGCAGTATTTT
TRBJ2-7 | TRBV10-1 | few | TRBD1 | CASSERGTGNSYEQYF | TGCGCCAGCAGTGAGAGGGGGACAGGGAACTCCTACGAGCAGTACTTC
TRBJ1-2 | TRBV5-6 | . | . | CASSLGRVDGYTF | TGTGCCAGCAGCTTGGGCAGGGTCGATGGCTACACCTTC
TRBJ2-2 | TRBV3-1/TRBV3-2 | . | . | CASSHTNTGELFF | TGTGCCAGCAGCCACACGAACACCGGGGAGCTGTTTTTT
TRBJ2-7 | TRBV10-3 | . | TRBD1 | CAISSLRTGFYEQYF | TGTGCCATCAGCAGCTTGAGGACAGGGTTCTACGAGCAGTACTTC
TRBJ1-5 | TRBV30 | . | . | CAWSKPGRWDQPQHF | TGTGCCTGGAGTAAACCGGGGCGTTGGGATCAGCCCCAGCATTTT
TRBJ2-7 | TRBV2 | . | . | CASSEPPTVTEQYF | TGTGCCAGCAGTGAACCACCGACCGTAACCGAGCAGTACTTC
TRBJ2-5 | TRBV5-1 | . | . | CASSSGRTLQETQYF | TGCGCCAGCAGTTCCGGCAGGACCCTCCAAGAGACCCAGTACTTC
TRBJ2-7 | TRBV24-1 | . | . | CATSDSGWHEQYF | TGTGCCACCAGTGATTCGGGTTGGCACGAGCAGTACTTC
TRBJ2-2 | TRBV10-2 | . | . | CASISDTGELFF | TGCGCCAGCATCTCGGACACCGGGGAGCTGTTTTTT
TRBJ2-7 | TRBV5-6 | once | . | CASRGGSGSLAVFEQYF | TGTGCCAGCAGGGGCGGGTCCGGCTCCCTGGCGGTTTTCGAGCAGTACTTC
TRBJ2-7 | TRBV5-8 | once | TRBD1 | CASSPRTGPPYEQYF | TGTGCCAGCAGCCCGAGGACAGGTCCCCCCTACGAGCAGTACTTC
TRBJ1-1 | TRBV30 | . | . | CAWSTSGNTEAFF | TGTGCCTGGAGTACTTCAGGGAACACTGAAGCTTTCTTT
TRBJ2-7 | TRBV5-8 | . | . | CASSLTYEQYF | TGTGCCAGCAGCTTAACCTACGAGCAGTACTTC
TRBJ2-7 | TRBV30 | . | TRBD1 | CAWSVPDRGEQYF | TGTGCCTGGAGTGTACCCGACAGGGGCGAGCAGTACTTC
TRBJ1-6 | TRBV5-4 | . | . | CASTTGRGFYNSPLHF | TGTGCCAGCACCACTGGGCGGGGGTTTTATAATTCACCCCTCCACTTT
TRBJ1-5 | TRBV5-1 | . | . | CASSLGLNQPQHF | TGCGCCAGCAGCTTGGGACTAAATCAGCCCCAGCATTTT
TRBJ1-5 | TRBV5-1 | . | . | CASSLFGGTQPQHF | TGCGCCAGCAGCTTGTTCGGCGGAACCCAGCCCCAGCATTTT
TRBJ1-4 | TRBV2 | . | . | CASSAPEGKLFF | TGTGCCAGCAGTGCCCCAGAGGGAAAACTGTTTTTT
TRBJ2-7 | TRBV10-3 | . | . | CAISERYEQYF | TGTGCCATCAGTGAGAGATACGAGCAGTACTTC
TRBJ2-5 | TRBV30 | . | . | CAWSVGLSETQYF | TGTGCCTGGAGTGTAGGTCTCTCGGAGACCCAGTACTTC
TRBJ1-5 | TRBV16 | once | . | CASSQLGNSNQPQHF | TGTGCCAGCAGCCAATTAGGGAATAGCAATCAGCCCCAGCATTTT
TRBJ1-1 | TRBV5-1 | . | TRBD1 | CASSQGTGGTEAFF | TGCGCCAGCAGCCAGGGGACAGGGGGTACTGAAGCTTTCTTT
TRBJ1-6 | TRBV4-2 | . | TRBD1 | CASSHGGQYSPLHF | TGTGCCAGCAGCCATGGGGGACAGTATTCACCCCTCCACTTT
TRBJ2-7 | TRBV4-3 | . | TRBD1 | CASSQDSGGEQYF | TGCGCCAGCAGCCAAGATTCAGGGGGCGAGCAGTACTTC
TRBJ1-4 | TRBV5-5 | . | . | CASSLRLGANEKLFF | TGTGCCAGCAGCTTGAGACTAGGGGCTAATGAAAAACTGTTTTTT
TRBJ1-4 | TRBV2 | . | TRBD1 | CASSVLQGADEKLFF | TGTGCCAGCAGTGTTTTACAGGGGGCGGATGAAAAACTGTTTTTT
TRBJ2-3 | TRBV4-1 | once | TRBD2 | CASSQQPAGGTDTQYF | TGCGCCAGCAGCCAACAACCAGCGGGGGGCACAGATACGCAGTATTTT
TRBJ1-5 | TRBV19 | medium-sized | . | CASGGRGHQPQHF | TGTGCCAGTGGGGGTCGGGGTCATCAGCCCCAGCATTTT
TRBJ2-5 | TRBV2 | . | . | CASKGVREETQYF | TGTGCCAGTAAGGGGGTGCGAGAAGAGACCCAGTACTTC
TRBJ1-1 | TRBV11-2 | . | . | CASSLPALMNTEAFF | TGTGCCAGCAGCTTACCAGCTCTGATGAACACTGAAGCTTTCTTT
TRBJ2-3 | TRBV19 | . | . | CASSPPLVFAQYF | TGTGCCAGTAGTCCGCCACTAGTCTTTGCGCAGTATTTT
TRBJ1-1 | TRBV24-1 | . | . | CATSGLGTPTEAFF | TGTGCCACCAGTGGCCTGGGTACACCGACTGAAGCTTTCTTT
TRBJ1-6 | TRBV27 | . | . | CASSLRVPYNSPLHF | TGTGCCAGCAGTTTGAGGGTCCCCTATAATTCACCCCTCCACTTT
TRBJ2-1 | TRBV19 | . | TRBD1 | CASSISGTGIHNEQFF | TGTGCCAGTAGTATCTCCGGGACAGGGATCCACAATGAGCAGTTCTTC
TRBJ1-2 | TRBV6-5 | . | TRBD1 | CASSKTGDLGYTF | TGTGCCAGCAGTAAGACAGGGGATCTCGGCTACACCTTC
TRBJ2-5 | TRBV12-3/TRBV12-4 | . | . | CASSLLLRTQYF | TGTGCCAGCAGTTTACTCCTAAGGACCCAGTACTTC
TRBJ1-2 | TRBV9 | . | TRBD1 | CASSPGQGNYGYTF | TGTGCCAGCAGCCCAGGACAGGGAAACTATGGCTACACCTTC
TRBJ2-7 | TRBV10-3 | . | TRBD2 | CAAGERGKNEQYF | TGTGCCGCCGGGGAGCGGGGGAAGAACGAGCAGTACTTC
TRBJ2-7 | TRBV6-5 | . | TRBD2 | CASGTRAGGTYEQYF | TGTGCCAGCGGCACTAGAGCGGGGGGGACTTACGAGCAGTACTTC
TRBJ2-1 | TRBV29-1 | . | TRBD2 | CSVPPGGGVSYNEQFF | TGCAGCGTCCCACCTGGGGGGGGAGTATCCTACAATGAGCAGTTCTTC
TRBJ2-2 | TRBV23-1 | . | . | CASSQSGRIGTGELFF | TGCGCCAGCAGTCAATCAGGCAGGATAGGGACCGGGGAGCTGTTTTTT
TRBJ2-3 | TRBV5-6 | . | TRBD2 | CASSLVPGGFTDTQYF | TGTGCCAGCAGCTTGGTTCCGGGGGGGTTCACAGATACGCAGTATTTT